This TCR beta chain is drawn from a study of T cell repertoires in cytomegalovirus infection (dated by TCRdb to 2018 to 2020). For context, the study as a whole: Alongside well-studied HLA-B-restricted epitopes, the peptide stimulations were aimed at recently identified HLA-C-restricted CMV epitopes, whose presentation resists viral immunomodulation. The HLA type of each donor mattered for the analysis, because public TCR beta signatures pointed to carriage of CMV infection along with the matching HLA type. Overall study results and their limits: Carriers of CMV infection plus the relevant HLA type were discriminated by the cumulative frequency of public TCR beta family members in the study cohort and in an independent roughly 400-donor cohort. The ex vivo response was dominated by HLA-C-restricted CMV-specific TCR beta clonotypes, and the single most frequent clonotype in two of eight donors was supplied by these HLA-C-restricted clonotypes.

From the germline V gene (reference sequence), CDR1 is MNHNY and CDR2 is SVGAGI. Trimming takes 7 bases off V and 3 bases off J; junction bases not matched to a gene: 6. From its cysteine to its phenylalanine, the CDR3 spans 13 amino acids. The CDR3 DNA has 39 bases and is translated from base 1. Concerning this clonotype: The antigen it recognizes is unknown. Within one base of it there is no much larger clone, and no base qualities were kept.

Explained via the paper, the treatment or condition label denotes: in vitro stimulation with specific CMV peptide epitopes to enrich CMV-specific T cells. Sequenced on an Illumina HiSeq 1500. The public reads were quality trimmed at Q25 with fastp and then assembled into clones with MiXCR by TCRdb, keeping productive beta chains. Every distinct CDR3 protein forms one entry, paired with its most common genes and DNA. This sample gives around 770,000 distinct CDR3 sequences in total; 25% to 30% of them show up just once. About an eighth of the sample comes from the top ten. The sequence came from a human donor in good health (CMV status not recorded). Some clones in this sample may be carry-over from other donors' samples. Recombination connected TRBV6-6 to TRBJ2-7, and TRBD1 matches 7 of the central bases. This material consisted of cultured CD8+ T cells from PBMCs, taken from culture after CMV antigen stimulation. At the DNA level, the sequence is TGTGCCAGCACCTCGGACAGGCTCTACGAGCAGTACTTC. Translated, this is CASTSDRLYEQYF.